Here is one TCR beta chain with its context. This clonotype was counted ten times or more. Its antigen is still unknown. No per-base quality is available; no much larger clone lies one base away. TCR libraries were built from approximately 400 ng RNA with the Immunoverse kit, using molecular barcoded adaptors covering alpha/delta and beta/gamma chains. The same RNA used for transcriptome sequencing was used for TCR library preparation. Sequencing of TCR libraries was carried out on an Illumina HiSeq 4000 with 2 x 150 cycles. From the authors' description of their analysis: With MiXCR, TCR reads were aligned to human V, D, J and C references and assembled into CDR3 clonotypes, with quality filtering and error correction included. The tcR package in R was used for analysis of clonotype counts and gene usage diversity. For inspection of raw mapping reads, RNA-seq reads were mapped by STAR aligner version 2.5.3a onto GRCh37 of the human genome. To test the effect of sequencing depth on detected clonotypes, IR-seq fastq files were randomly downsampled using Seqtk 1.3. TCRdb took the public reads, trimmed them with fastp at Q25, ran MiXCR for clone calling and kept in-frame beta chains. CDR3 protein duplicates are merged, each entry listing the most common genes and DNA. The authors' filters were not applied to this entry. This sample holds 35,000 to 40,000 distinct CDR3 sequences; around 15% were observed only once. The ten largest clones take up roughly 18% of the sample.

The data were taken from a study of read filtering for tumor transcriptome and immune sequencing (dated by TCRdb to 2018 to 2021). Broadly, across the study: The cohort consisted of over 16 male and around 15 female patients, with a mean age of roughly 66 years and an age range of roughly 40 to 85. Under revised international staging, 8 patients fell into R-ISS I, 16 into R-ISS II and more than five into R-ISS III. After DNase treatment, whole-transcriptome libraries were prepared using the TruSeq RNA Access Library Prep Kit. Per sample, about 3.5 to 11 million TCR-region mapped reads were obtained with IR-seq, compared with only roughly 80 to 1273 with RNA-seq. TCR repertoires obtained by targeted immune repertoire sequencing and by bulk whole-transcriptome sequencing performed on the same bone marrow samples were compared. One of the main goals was to work out a read-filtering strategy for immune repertoire data, in particular whether clonotypes backed by only a single read should be removed. Points the paper makes about the study in general: The correlation between IR-seq and RNA-seq shared clonotype proportions was increased by removal of single-read clonotypes. Compared with RNA-seq, IR-seq captured clonotypes at much greater depth and more reliably, and a smaller IR-seq throughput was enough to identify most of the shared clonotypes. Single-read clonotypes made up around 85% of clonotypes but only approximately 3.2% of total reads in IR-seq, compared with approximately 70% of clonotypes and around 45% of reads in RNA-seq. The sorted CD138-negative fraction was a mixed bone marrow immune population, not purified T cells.

The CDR3, cysteine through phenylalanine, is 15 amino acids long. Only the CDR3 DNA stays, 45 bases, in frame from base 1. The germline V gene encodes CDR1 MDHEN and CDR2 SYDVKM. Trimming takes 6 bases from V and 7 bases from J, and the germline ends sit 18 bases apart. Each patient had bone marrow sampled at the time of active disease. Bone marrow mononuclear cells were isolated by Ficoll-Hypaque density gradient centrifugation. CD138-negative cells were obtained by negative selection after labeling with CD138 magnetic microbeads on a MACS separator, removing myeloma plasma cells. The purity of the isolated cells was checked by flow cytometry with CD138 antibodies on an Attune NxT. Total RNA was extracted using TRIzol reagent and was quantified on a NanoDrop spectrophotometer. For each patient, paired RNA-seq and IR-seq were run on the CD138-negative bone marrow sample from that patient.

Sequencing used a population of CD138-negative cells sorted from bone marrow. The cell subset or site label, as the study defines it: bone marrow mononuclear cells depleted of CD138+ plasma/myeloma cells by negative magnetic selection. The rearrangement combines TRBV28 with TRBJ2-2; TRBD1 is a possible D gene, resting on 5 matching bases. This receptor was taken from a donor at least 40 years old with multiple myeloma. The DNA sequence follows: TGTGCCAGCAGAGACAGTGGGTATTCCAGCGGGGAGCTGTTTTTT. This translates into CASRDSGYSSGELFF. Extended through the reference TRBV28 and TRBJ2-2 proteins, this CDR3 yields the full variable domain: DVKVTQSSRYLVKRTGEKVFLECVQDMDHENMFWYRQDPGLGLRLIYFSYDVKMKEKGDIPEGYSVSREKKERFSLILESASTNQTSMYLCASRDSGYSSGELFFGEGSRLTVL.